This TCR beta chain was recorded in a study of cytomegalovirus exposure and HLA in healthy donors. Study findings and constraints: What a later analysis reportedly showed was that an Asian-associated ancestry cluster had fewer N-insertions than the approximately 670-donor mean. TCR beta V segments were, for the most part, productive about 87% or about 30% of the time in an earlier analysis.

Germline V CDR1 and CDR2: SGHDN, FVKESK. The length of the CDR3 is 17 residues. Primers for the PCR totalled 60 Vbeta and 13 Jbeta. The table came from immunoSEQ multiplex PCR; TCRdb's copy has only in-frame clones and leaves some out. The data show about 130,000 clones, around 83% seen once. All donors participated as healthy donors of bone marrow. On this clone itself: The target antigen is unknown.

The rearrangement joins TRBV14 to TRBJ2-2, with TRBD1 matching 7 bases. The DNA end favors TRBJ1-3, so the J call may be wrong. This clonotype was sampled from a middle-aged man in good health and CMV-seronegative. Material: PBMCs. The CDR3 region has the DNA TGTGCCAGCAGCCAGGTCCAGCTCCGGGACAGCGGAAACACCATATATTTT. Its protein product is CASSQVQLRDSGNTIYF.